This T cell receptor (beta chain) was identified during a study of T-cell memory formation after mild COVID-19. In the study overall: TCR clusters largely stayed donor specific. Whole-study results and caveats: Those CD4+ clones that contracted were mainly in CM and EM (CD8+ ones in EMRA). Pre-infection memory carried some responding clones, suggesting that cross-reactive memory joined.

A 5'RACE reaction primed in the constant segment made cDNA libraries of TCR alpha and TCR beta, and these carried sample barcodes and UMIs. TCRdb independently ran MiXCR on the 5' RACE reads; one entry per CDR3 protein. The sample holds around 150,000 distinct CDR3 sequences, 30% to 35% seen once. In regard to this clonotype: Its target is not known.

This receptor was taken from an adult woman who had mild COVID-19 (a few samples of this study predate the infection). Cell type and time point are not known. Sequenced: PBMCs or a T cell subset sorted from them (not recorded which).

Written as DNA, the CDR3 is TGCGCCAGCAGCCAAGATCGACTAGCGGGAGTAACCGGGGAGCTGTTTTTT. Encoded protein: CASSQDRLAGVTGELFF. The chain employs TRBV4-3 and TRBJ2-2; 12 nucleotides line up with TRBD2. The CDR3 loop spans 17 amino acids. Losses at the gene ends were 0 bases for V and 5 bases for J; bases not matched to a gene: 4. CDR1 and CDR2 from the germline V gene are LGHNA and YSLEER.